The subject of this entry is one TCR beta chain. Preparing the TCRbeta library involved the use of unique molecular identifiers. A single record per CDR3 protein comes from TCRdb applying MiXCR to the PCR reads. The sample shows 200,000 to 250,000 distinct CDR3 sequences, approximately 9.5% of them seen only once. This record comes from a study of T-cell reconstitution after alpha-beta-depleted transplantation in children. Trimming left V 7 bases short and J 6 bases short, with 23 bases between. The CDR3 spans 16 residues. Germline V gene sequence: CDR1 MNHNS, CDR2 SASEGT. The sequence was obtained from a human donor who donated a stem cell graft to a child with acute lymphoblastic leukemia. The material was PBMCs from the stem cell graft donor, obtained from the stem cell graft. V is TRBV6-1 and J is TRBJ2-3; possibly TRBD2 for D (7 bases). CDR3 protein: CASTETGGLPGDTQYF. The CDR3 nucleotides read TGTGCCAGCACCGAAACGGGGGGCCTACCTGGGGATACGCAGTATTTT.